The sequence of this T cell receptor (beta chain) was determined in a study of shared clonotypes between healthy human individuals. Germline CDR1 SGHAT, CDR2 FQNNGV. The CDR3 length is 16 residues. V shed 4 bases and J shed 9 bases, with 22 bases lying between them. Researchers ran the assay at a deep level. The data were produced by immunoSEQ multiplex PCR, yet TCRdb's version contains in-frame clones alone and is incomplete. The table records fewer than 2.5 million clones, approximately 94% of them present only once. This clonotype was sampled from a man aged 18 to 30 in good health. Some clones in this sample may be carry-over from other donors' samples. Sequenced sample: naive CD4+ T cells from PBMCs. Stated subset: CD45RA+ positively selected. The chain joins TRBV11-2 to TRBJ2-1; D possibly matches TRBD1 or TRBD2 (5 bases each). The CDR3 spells CASSSTGLAMRAEQFF. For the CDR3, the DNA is TGTGCCAGCAGCTCGACGGGGCTAGCCATGAGGGCTGAGCAGTTCTTC.